The 26 T cell receptor beta chains listed next were all sequenced from one sample in a study of T-cell reconstitution after alpha-beta-depleted transplantation in children. Preparation of the TCRbeta library was carried out with unique molecular identifiers. TCRdb processed the PCR reads anew with MiXCR; each CDR3 protein has one entry. The sample shows nearly 350,000 distinct CDR3 sequences, around 16% of them seen only once. Sequenced material: PBMCs, mostly from graft donor cells, taken 360 days after TCRalphabeta/CD19-depleted stem cell transplant. The origin of the receptors is a male patient aged 2 to 9 who had a stem cell transplant for acute lymphoblastic leukemia, so the T cells may come from the graft donor.

Here the CDR3 reads CSVEIRNGGVAKNIQYF. CDR3 coding DNA: TGCAGCGTTGAAATCCGGAACGGGGGTGTAGCCAAAAACATTCAGTACTTC. The chain is built from TRBV29-1 and TRBJ2-4, with D possibly matching TRBD2 (6 bases). Germline CDR1 reads SQVTM; CDR2 reads ANQGSEA. The CDR3 contains 17 residues. V lost 2 bases, J lost 0 bases, and 17 bases lay in between.

This clonotype was seen ten or more times. The chain has TRBV7-2 and TRBJ2-1; no clear D gene. From germline, CDR1 is SGHTA and CDR2 FQGNSA. Trimming left V 0 bases short and J 2 bases short, with 5 bases between. The CDR3 covers 14 residues. The CDR3, as DNA: TGTGCCAGCAGCTTAGCTGAGGCCTACAATGAGCAGTTCTTC. It translates to CASSLAEAYNEQFF. The whole variable domain, remainder taken from reference TRBV7-2 and TRBJ2-1, is GAGVSQSPSNKVTEKGKDVELRCDPISGHTALYWYRQSLGQGLEFLIYFQGNSAPDKSGLPSDRFSAERTGGSVSTLTIQRTQQEDSAVYLCASSLAEAYNEQFFGPGTRLTVL.

This clonotype was found a few times. The rearrangement uses TRBV7-8 and TRBJ2-2, with TRBD2 as a possible D gene (6 bases). This CDR3 contains 16 residues. V shed 3 bases and J shed 2 bases, with 13 bases lying between them. CDR1 SGHVS and CDR2 FQNEAQ come from the germline V gene. The CDR3 reads CASSLMGLANTGELFF. The CDR3, as DNA: TGTGCCAGCAGCTTGATGGGACTGGCCAACACCGGGGAGCTGTTTTTT.

This clonotype has only a few counts. The J gene is TRBJ2-1, the V gene TRBV6-5; 7 bases line up with TRBD2. J gave up 4 bases and V 0 bases, and 3 bases lay outside the gene matches. The CDR3 extends over 15 amino acids. Germline V gene lookup returns CDR1 MNHEY and CDR2 SVGAGI. CDR3 amino acids: CASSYSSGGYNEQFF. The CDR3 bases are TGTGCCAGCAGTTACTCGTCCGGGGGGTACAATGAGCAGTTCTTC.

This clonotype was found a few times. J is TRBJ1-2 and V is TRBV10-3, with 7 bases matching TRBD1. From germline, CDR1 is ENHRY and CDR2 SYGVKD. J lost 4 bases, V lost 10 bases, and 15 bases had no gene match. The length of the CDR3 is 15 residues. CDR3 sequence reads: CATDNPDRAGYGYTF. The DNA of the CDR3 is TGTGCCACCGACAACCCAGACAGGGCGGGCTATGGCTACACCTTC.

The chain couples TRBV25-1 to TRBJ2-1; D is possibly TRBD2 (6 bases). The germline V gene has CDR1 MGHDK and CDR2 SYGVNS. The ends were cut back, 2 bases at V and 7 bases at J, with 18 bases in the middle. The CDR3 runs 16 residues. The CDR3 here is CASSEAGPDLENEQFF. The CDR3 nucleotides are TGTGCCAGCAGTGAAGCGGGACCGGACCTAGAGAATGAGCAGTTCTTC.

This clonotype came up a few times. The chain combines TRBV28 with TRBJ2-5, with a tentative D call TRBD2 (6 bases). The germline V gene has CDR1 MDHEN and CDR2 SYDVKM. CDR3 length: 14 residues. The V end lost 11 bases, the J end lost 4 bases, and 20 bases lay between the germline ends. This chain's CDR3 is CAGNRGDGSETQYF. In nucleotides, the CDR3 is TGTGCCGGAAATCGCGGGGACGGTTCAGAGACCCAGTACTTC.

This clonotype was seen a single time. The conserved phenylalanine or tryptophan normally closing the CDR3 is absent here, so this likely arose from a read error. The chain combines TRBV20-1 with TRBJ1-4, with D hard to call. CDR1 DFQATT and CDR2 SNEGSKA come from the germline V gene (reference sequence). The CDR3 runs 11 residues. The ends were cut back, 6 bases at V and 5 bases at J, with 7 bases in the middle. The CDR3 loop reads CSASGNEKLFC. The CDR3 DNA reads TGCAGTGCCTCTGGGAATGAAAAACTGTTTTGT.

This clonotype was counted only a few times. V is TRBV20-1 and J is TRBJ2-5; a possible D gene is TRBD2 (6 bases). CDR3 length: 13 residues. The germline gives CDR1 DFQATT, CDR2 SNEGSKA (reference sequence). V was cut by 5 bases and J by 1 base, with 11 bases left in between. The CDR3 nucleotides are TGCAGTGCTCGCAGCGGGCTCCAAGAGACCCAGTACTTC. Protein sequence: CSARSGLQETQYF.

This clonotype was seen once. The chain carries TRBV4-3 and TRBJ2-4, with TRBD2 matching over 7 bases. CDR1 and CDR2 from the germline V gene are LGHNA and YSLEER. Germline trimming cut 0 bases from V and 0 bases from J; bases unmatched to any gene: 11. This CDR3 region has 19 residues. The CDR3: CASSQDSREGIIAKNIQYF. CDR3 DNA sequence: TGCGCCAGCAGCCAAGATTCCAGGGAGGGGATAATAGCCAAAAACATTCAGTACTTC.

The gene calls are TRBV28 and TRBJ1-1, with 8 bases that match TRBD1. This CDR3 is 14 amino acids long. The germline CDR1 and CDR2 sequences are MDHEN and SYDVKM. The V and J ends lost 5 bases and 10 bases, in that order; junction bases with no gene match: 12. The CDR3 nucleotides are TGTGCCAGCAGTCCGGGGACAGGTCGATTTCCAGCTTTCTTT. Its protein product is CASSPGTGRFPAFF.

The rearrangement uses TRBV7-3 and TRBJ2-1, with 7 bases matching TRBD1. J gave up 6 bases and V 6 bases, and 5 bases lay outside the gene matches. CDR1 SGHTA and CDR2 FQGTGA come from the germline V gene. The CDR3 runs 13 residues. The chain's CDR3 is CASSRGGPNEQFF. CDR3 DNA sequence: TGTGCCAGCAGTAGAGGGGGCCCCAATGAGCAGTTCTTC. Based on the CDR3 plus reference TRBV7-3 and TRBJ2-1, the full variable domain is GAGVSQTPSNKVTEKGKYVELRCDPISGHTALYWYRQSLGQGPEFLIYFQGTGAADDSGLPNDRFFAVRPEGSVSTLKIQRTERGDSAVYLCASSRGGPNEQFFGPGTRLTVL.

The chain combines TRBV24-1 with TRBJ2-2, with D perhaps TRBD2 (6 bases). This CDR3 contains 16 residues. Germline V gives CDR1 KGHDR, CDR2 SFDVKD. V was cut by 7 bases and J by 4 bases, with 18 bases left in between. This chain's CDR3 is CATSGPGGRTTGELFF. The CDR3 DNA is TGTGCCACCAGCGGACCCGGGGGACGGACCACCGGGGAGCTGTTTTTT.

This clonotype was found many times. The CDR3 region is CASSLAGTGTYEQYF. The CDR3, as DNA: TGCGCCAGCAGCTTGGCCGGGACAGGTACTTACGAGCAGTACTTC. The J gene is TRBJ2-7, the V gene TRBV5-1, with 8 bases fitting TRBD1. In germline, CDR1 is SGHRS, CDR2 YFSETQ. V shed 0 bases, J shed 4 bases, and the junction held 6 bases outside the gene matches. The CDR3 has 15 residues.

This clonotype was seen repeatedly, ten times or more. This rearrangement joins TRBV6-2 or TRBV6-3 to TRBJ2-7; weak D call: TRBD1 (6 bases). With 7 bases removed from V and 3 bases from J, the gap between germline ends came to 10 bases. The CDR3 has 12 residues. The germline V gene has CDR1 MNHEY and CDR2 SVGEGT. In DNA, the CDR3 is TGTGCCAGCACCCAGGGGCACTACGAGCAGTACTTC. This encodes CASTQGHYEQYF.

The gene calls are TRBV27 and TRBJ2-3; either TRBD1 or TRBD2 may supply D (5 bases each). CDR1 is MNHEY and CDR2 is SMNVEV in the germline V gene (reference sequence). The CDR3 is 15 amino acids. Trimming removed 4 bases at V and 4 bases at J, with 15 bases between. CDR3 DNA sequence: TGTGCCAGCAGTTACGCGGCAGGGAGAGCAGATACGCAGTATTTT. Residues: CASSYAAGRADTQYF.

The chain uses TRBV27 and TRBJ2-7; 8 nucleotides line up with TRBD2. The CDR3 consists of 17 residues. The ends lost 3 bases at V and 0 bases at J; junction bases unmatched: 10. CDR1 is MNHEY and CDR2 is SMNVEV in the germline V gene (reference sequence). This CDR3 is CASSFIPAGAHSYEQYF. CDR3 coding DNA: TGTGCCAGCAGTTTTATCCCAGCGGGAGCACACTCCTACGAGCAGTACTTC.

The chain combines TRBV28 with TRBJ2-1, with 7 bases lining up with TRBD2. This CDR3 contains 16 residues. Germline CDR1 is MDHEN and CDR2 is SYDVKM. With 4 bases clipped from V and 4 bases from J, the junction kept 10 bases outside the gene matches. The DNA of the CDR3 is TGTGCCAGCAGTTCTAAGTGGGAGGGTTTATACAATGAGCAGTTCTTC. Translation: CASSSKWEGLYNEQFF.

This clonotype was observed at least ten times. V gene TRBV29-1 combines with J gene TRBJ1-1; D perhaps matches TRBD1 (6 bases). Trimming stripped 4 bases from V and 5 bases from J, with 14 bases between. Germline V gene data show CDR1 as SQVTM and CDR2 as ANQGSEA. The CDR3 sequence is 13 residues long. CDR3 nucleotides: TGCAGCGTTGGGGACAAGGGAGGGACTGAAGCTTTCTTT. Amino acid sequence: CSVGDKGGTEAFF.

In the case of this clonotype: Because the CDR3 is missing its conserved closing phenylalanine or tryptophan, this is likely a read error. The V and J genes are TRBV20-1 and TRBJ2-1, with 10 bases matching TRBD2. This CDR3 is 18 amino acids long. The V gene end was trimmed by 0 bases and the J gene end by 0 bases; junction bases not matched to a gene: 8. The V gene's germline CDR1 is DFQATT and CDR2 SNEGSKA (reference sequence). The CDR3 reads CSARDPGSGRSSYNEQFL. In nucleotides, the CDR3 is TGCAGTGCTAGAGATCCTGGTAGCGGGAGGTCCTCCTACAATGAGCAGTTCCTC.

In this sample, this clonotype turned up a few times. The V call is TRBV12-3 or TRBV12-4, the J call TRBJ1-1, with a weak D call TRBD1 (6 bases). This CDR3 region has 14 residues. Trimming removed 5 bases from V and 11 bases from J, with 21 bases in between. CDR3 region: CASSTDNSGVAAFF. CDR3 bases: TGTGCCAGCAGTACAGACAACTCAGGGGTGGCGGCTTTCTTT.

There are many counts of this clonotype. V and J are TRBV20-1 and TRBJ2-1; 10 positions match TRBD2. Trimming cost V 6 bases and J 2 bases; bases outside gene matches: 4. CDR1 and CDR2 from the germline V gene are DFQATT and SNEGSKA (reference sequence). CDR3 length equals 14 residues. The CDR3 DNA reads as TGCAGTGCGTCTAGCGGGAGAACCTACAATGAGCAGTTCTTC. Its protein product is CSASSGRTYNEQFF.

The genes are TRBV4-3 and TRBJ1-1; no firm D call. The V gene lost 3 bases and the J gene lost 5 bases, with 10 bases spanning the gap. The length of the CDR3 is 13 residues. Germline V gene sequence: CDR1 LGHNA, CDR2 YSLEER. The chain's CDR3 is CASSQSQRTEAFF. For the CDR3, the DNA is TGCGCCAGCAGCCAGTCGCAACGAACTGAAGCTTTCTTT.

The rearrangement joins TRBV5-1 to TRBJ2-2; D not certain. Germline CDR1 reads SGHRS; CDR2 reads YFSETQ. Trimming stripped 3 bases from V and 5 bases from J, with 8 bases between. The CDR3 loop spans 13 amino acids. This chain's CDR3 is CASSSTMTGELFF. The CDR3 nucleotides read TGCGCCAGCAGCTCGACGATGACCGGGGAGCTGTTTTTT.

This clonotype was recorded a few times. The V call is TRBV10-3, the J call TRBJ2-3; D remains ambiguous. Between the trimmed V and J ends, which lost 3 bases and 4 bases, there was a span of 8 bases. CDR1 ENHRY and CDR2 SYGVKD come from the germline V gene. CDR3 length: 13 residues. The CDR3 spells CAISEGLSDTQYF. CDR3 nucleotide sequence: TGTGCCATCAGTGAAGGGCTTTCAGATACGCAGTATTTT.

The chain employs TRBV20-1 and TRBJ2-5; 7 bases align to TRBD2. The J segment lost 1 base and the V segment lost 3 bases, leaving 5 bases of the junction unmatched. The CDR3 has 14 residues. Germline values: CDR1 DFQATT, CDR2 SNEGSKA (reference sequence). CDR3: CSASEGLPQETQYF. The CDR3 DNA follows: TGCAGTGCTAGTGAGGGACTACCCCAAGAGACCCAGTACTTC.